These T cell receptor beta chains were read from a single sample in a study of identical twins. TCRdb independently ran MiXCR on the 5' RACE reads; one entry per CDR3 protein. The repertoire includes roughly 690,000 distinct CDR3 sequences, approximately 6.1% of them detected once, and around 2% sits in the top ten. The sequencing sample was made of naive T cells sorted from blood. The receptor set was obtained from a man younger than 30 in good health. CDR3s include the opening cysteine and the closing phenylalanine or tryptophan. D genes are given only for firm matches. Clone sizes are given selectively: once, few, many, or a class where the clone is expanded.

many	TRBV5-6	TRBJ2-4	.	TGTGCCAGCAGCTTGGATCCTGTCGGGGTTCAGTACTTC	CASSLDPVGVQYF
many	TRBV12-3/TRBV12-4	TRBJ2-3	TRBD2	TGTGCCAGCAGTGGGACTAGCGGGAGTGATACGCAGTATTTT	CASSGTSGSDTQYF
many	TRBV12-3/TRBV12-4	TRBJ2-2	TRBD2	TGTGCCAGCATCCTCCAGGTCGGACTAGCGGTCACCGGGGAGCTGTTTTTT	CASILQVGLAVTGELFF
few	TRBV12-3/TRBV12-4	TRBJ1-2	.	TGTGCCAGCAGTTTCAACTGGGTGGTGGATGGCTACACCTTC	CASSFNWVVDGYTF
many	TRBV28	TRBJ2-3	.	TGTGCCTCGAGGGGCAATACGCAGTATTTT	CASRGNTQYF
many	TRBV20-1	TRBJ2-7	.	TGCAGTGCAAACTCTGGACAGAATCCATCCTACGAGCAGTACTTC	CSANSGQNPSYEQYF
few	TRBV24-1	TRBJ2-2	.	TGTGCCACCAGTGATTACGGGACAGCGGGAACCGGGGAGCTGTTTTTT	CATSDYGTAGTGELFF
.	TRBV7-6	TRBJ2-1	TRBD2	TGTGCCAGCAGCTTAGAGGGACTAGCGTCCGATGAGCAGTTCTTC	CASSLEGLASDEQFF
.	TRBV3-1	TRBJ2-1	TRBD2	TGTGCCAGCAGCCACGGGAGGGCCCGGCCTGCCTACAATGAGCAGTTCTTC	CASSHGRARPAYNEQFF
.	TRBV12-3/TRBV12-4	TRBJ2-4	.	TGTGCCAGCAGTTCCCGAGGGTGGACCAAAAACATTCAGTACTTC	CASSSRGWTKNIQYF
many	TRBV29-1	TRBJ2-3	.	TGCAGCGTTGTAGAGGGCAGGTTATCACGGACAGATACGCAGTATTTT	CSVVEGRLSRTDTQYF